This T cell receptor beta chain was obtained from a study of cytomegalovirus exposure and HLA in healthy donors. CDR3 length: 13 residues. V was clipped by 11 bases and J by 5 bases, with 15 bases between them. The germline V gene encodes CDR1 MNHNS and CDR2 SASEGT. Findings and caveats of the study: A later analysis showed HLA-associated TCR beta chains outstripping equally common others in clonal expansion. Across HLA loci, a later analysis found differing TCR association rates, with DRB1 most and HLA-C fewest.

Use of 60 Vbeta and 13 Jbeta primers characterized the PCR. Assay: immunoSEQ multiplex PCR; the TCRdb copy retains only in-frame clones and omits some. The repertoire holds a few hundred thousand clones, with approximately 80% as singletons. As for this clone: Its antigen is currently unknown.

The receptor was isolated from a man aged 30 to 45 in good health and CMV-seronegative. The sequencing sample was made of PBMCs. The rearrangement uses TRBV6-1 and TRBJ2-2; D is perhaps TRBD2 (5 bases). This chain's CDR3 is CASRDAMTGELFF. The CDR3 DNA reads TGTGCCTCCCGGGATGCAATGACCGGGGAGCTGTTTTTT.